This T cell receptor (beta chain) was profiled in a study of blood T cell repertoires in COVID-19. For the study at large: PBMCs, B-cell-depleted T cells, or T cells provided the cDNA or gDNA that made up the material.

As originally analysed: Amplification of reference gene primers was used by the study to estimate nucleated cell counts. Assay: immunoSEQ multiplex PCR; the TCRdb copy retains only in-frame clones and omits some. D and trimming were read from the DNA, whereas the V and J calls and clone size are those reported in that table. The sample lists about 170,000 clones, around 80% occurring once. The study drew participants aged about 18 to 95 years from roughly 25 US areas. Researchers sorted participants into cohorts using their self-reported clinical history. Trimming cost V 4 bases and J 3 bases; bases outside gene matches: 3. CDR1 and CDR2 from the germline V gene are SGHTS and YDEGEE. This CDR3 comprises 15 residues.

The receptor was derived from a woman aged 50 to 65 in a cohort exposed to, infected with or recovered from COVID-19 (not recorded which). Sequences were obtained from PBMCs or T cells enriched from blood (not recorded which). The V call is TRBV5-8, the J call TRBJ2-1; 11 positions match TRBD2. CDR3 sequence (DNA): TGTGCCAGCAGCCGACTAGCGGGGATCTACAATGAGCAGTTCTTC. Its protein product is CASSRLAGIYNEQFF.